This is a list of T cell receptor beta chains from one sample in a study of memory CD4+ T cells and cytomegalovirus serostatus. Repertoires were generated with immunoSEQ multiplex PCR, while TCRdb's copy carries only in-frame clones and drops some. This sample yields around 45,000 clones, of which 60% to 80% are seen a single time; about 1.2% belongs to the top ten. The specimen sequenced was memory CD4+ T cells from blood. These TCRs come from an adult in good health and CMV-seropositive. The CDR3 runs from the conserved cysteine through the conserved F or W. A D gene is named only where the DNA matches it firmly. A clone size is listed for some rows: how often the clone was seen (once, few, many), or a class if it is expanded.

clone_size: NA; cdr3_length: 14; d_call: TRBD1; v_call: TRBV6-5; j_call: TRBJ2-7; cdr3_nt: TGTGCCAGCAGTTACCGGGACAGGGAATACGAGCAGTACTTC; cdr3_aa: CASSYRDREYEQYF
clone_size: NA; cdr3_length: 14; d_call: NA; v_call: TRBV4-1; j_call: TRBJ2-5; cdr3_nt: TGCGCCAGCAGCCAAGTCGGGGATGGAGAGACCCAGTACTTC; cdr3_aa: CASSQVGDGETQYF
clone_size: NA; cdr3_length: 14; d_call: NA; v_call: TRBV6-5; j_call: TRBJ1-4; cdr3_nt: TGTGCCAGCAGTCTCGGGGGGTACGATGAAAAACTGTTTTTT; cdr3_aa: CASSLGGYDEKLFF
clone_size: NA; cdr3_length: 15; d_call: NA; v_call: TRBV4-3; j_call: TRBJ2-7; cdr3_nt: TGCGCCAGCAGCCAAGATGGCACTCCCTCCTACGAGCAGTACTTC; cdr3_aa: CASSQDGTPSYEQYF
clone_size: NA; cdr3_length: 15; d_call: TRBD2; v_call: TRBV13; j_call: TRBJ2-5; cdr3_nt: TGTGCCAGCAGCACCTCTAGCGGGGGCCTCCTGACCCAGTACTTC; cdr3_aa: CASSTSSGGLLTQYF
clone_size: NA; cdr3_length: 14; d_call: NA; v_call: TRBV2; j_call: TRBJ1-2; cdr3_nt: TGTGCCAGCAGTGAAAGGGCAGGGAAGTATGGCTACACCTTC; cdr3_aa: CASSERAGKYGYTF
clone_size: NA; cdr3_length: 13; d_call: NA; v_call: TRBV9; j_call: TRBJ2-7; cdr3_nt: TGTGCCAGCAGCGTAGACCCCTCGAACGAGCAGTACTTC; cdr3_aa: CASSVDPSNEQYF
clone_size: NA; cdr3_length: 13; d_call: NA; v_call: TRBV6-5; j_call: TRBJ1-6; cdr3_nt: TGTGCCAGCAGTTACGATCTTAATTCACCCCTCCACTTT; cdr3_aa: CASSYDLNSPLHF
clone_size: NA; cdr3_length: 15; d_call: NA; v_call: TRBV4-1; j_call: TRBJ2-5; cdr3_nt: TGCGCCAGCAGCCAAGATCTGGCAGCCCAAGAGACCCAGTACTTC; cdr3_aa: CASSQDLAAQETQYF
clone_size: NA; cdr3_length: 13; d_call: NA; v_call: TRBV7-3; j_call: TRBJ2-1; cdr3_nt: TGTGCCAGCAGCTTAACTACTCTAGGGGAGCAGTTCTTC; cdr3_aa: CASSLTTLGEQFF
clone_size: few; cdr3_length: 13; d_call: NA; v_call: TRBV7-9; j_call: TRBJ1-5; cdr3_nt: TGTGCCAGCAGCTTATCCGCCGGTCAGCCCCAGCATTTT; cdr3_aa: CASSLSAGQPQHF
clone_size: NA; cdr3_length: 14; d_call: NA; v_call: TRBV5-1; j_call: TRBJ2-3; cdr3_nt: TGCGCCAGCAGCTTGCGGACTAGCACAGATACGCAGTATTTT; cdr3_aa: CASSLRTSTDTQYF
clone_size: NA; cdr3_length: 13; d_call: NA; v_call: TRBV6-1; j_call: TRBJ1-1; cdr3_nt: TGTGCCAGCAGTGAAGTAATGGACACTGAAGCTTTCTTT; cdr3_aa: CASSEVMDTEAFF
clone_size: few; cdr3_length: 18; d_call: NA; v_call: TRBV4-3; j_call: TRBJ1-4; cdr3_nt: TGCGCCAGCAGCCAAGACCTAGGAGGGGGAGGAACTAATGAAAAACTGTTTTTT; cdr3_aa: CASSQDLGGGGTNEKLFF
clone_size: NA; cdr3_length: 14; d_call: NA; v_call: TRBV6-1; j_call: TRBJ2-7; cdr3_nt: TGTGCCAGCAGTGTTCGGGGTTCCAGCTACGAGCAGTACTTC; cdr3_aa: CASSVRGSSYEQYF
clone_size: NA; cdr3_length: 13; d_call: NA; v_call: TRBV7-7; j_call: TRBJ2-5; cdr3_nt: TGTGCTAGCAGCTTAAGGTCCCAGGAGACCCAGTACTTC; cdr3_aa: CASSLRSQETQYF
clone_size: NA; cdr3_length: 13; d_call: TRBD1; v_call: TRBV6-5; j_call: TRBJ2-7; cdr3_nt: TGTGCCAGCAGTTCCCACAGGGGAAGCGAGCAGTACTTC; cdr3_aa: CASSSHRGSEQYF
clone_size: NA; cdr3_length: 15; d_call: NA; v_call: TRBV23-1; j_call: TRBJ1-5; cdr3_nt: TGCGCCAGCAGTCATCTAATAACAGGGATGCAGCCCCAGCATTTT; cdr3_aa: CASSHLITGMQPQHF
clone_size: NA; cdr3_length: 13; d_call: NA; v_call: TRBV28; j_call: TRBJ1-5; cdr3_nt: TGTGCCAGCTCTGACCTCGGAGGTCAGCCCCAGCATTTT; cdr3_aa: CASSDLGGQPQHF
clone_size: NA; cdr3_length: 17; d_call: TRBD2; v_call: TRBV7-2; j_call: TRBJ2-2; cdr3_nt: TGTGCCAGCAGACCGGGACTAGCGGGGGGAGGCACCGGGGAGCTGTTTTTT; cdr3_aa: CASRPGLAGGGTGELFF
clone_size: NA; cdr3_length: 14; d_call: NA; v_call: TRBV18; j_call: TRBJ2-1; cdr3_nt: TGTGCCAGCTCTCCCACTCCTTCCTACAATGAGCAGTTCTTC; cdr3_aa: CASSPTPSYNEQFF
clone_size: once; cdr3_length: 14; d_call: NA; v_call: TRBV5-1; j_call: TRBJ2-7; cdr3_nt: TGCGCCAGCAGAAGGAACTCCCAGGGGACCGAGGAAAACTTC; cdr3_aa: CASRRNSQGTEENF
clone_size: NA; cdr3_length: 13; d_call: NA; v_call: TRBV5-1; j_call: TRBJ2-7; cdr3_nt: TGCGCCAGCAGCGATGACCCGTCCTACGAGCAGTACTTC; cdr3_aa: CASSDDPSYEQYF
clone_size: few; cdr3_length: 14; d_call: TRBD1; v_call: TRBV11-3; j_call: TRBJ1-1; cdr3_nt: TGTGCCAGCAGCTTACTCCGGGACAGTACTGAAGCTTTCTTT; cdr3_aa: CASSLLRDSTEAFF
clone_size: NA; cdr3_length: 15; d_call: NA; v_call: TRBV11-2; j_call: TRBJ2-5; cdr3_nt: TGTGCCAGCAGCTTAGTGGCGGCCTTCCAAGAGACCCAGTACTTC; cdr3_aa: CASSLVAAFQETQYF
clone_size: NA; cdr3_length: 11; d_call: NA; v_call: TRBV2; j_call: TRBJ2-5; cdr3_nt: TGTGCCAGCAGTGTGCAGGAGACCCAGTACTTC; cdr3_aa: CASSVQETQYF
clone_size: NA; cdr3_length: 14; d_call: TRBD1; v_call: TRBV29-1; j_call: TRBJ1-2; cdr3_nt: TGCAGCGCCATAACGGACAGGGCGTTGCATGGCTACACCTTC; cdr3_aa: CSAITDRALHGYTF
clone_size: few; cdr3_length: 19; d_call: TRBD2; v_call: TRBV19; j_call: TRBJ2-2; cdr3_nt: TGTGCCAGTAGTACGGACATTTTTCGACTAGCGGGGAGGGCCGGGGAGCTGTTTTTT; cdr3_aa: CASSTDIFRLAGRAGELFF
clone_size: NA; cdr3_length: 16; d_call: TRBD1; v_call: TRBV5-1; j_call: TRBJ1-2; cdr3_nt: TGCGCCAGCAGCCCGGTTGAAACAGGGGCCAGCTATGGCTACACCTTC; cdr3_aa: CASSPVETGASYGYTF
clone_size: NA; cdr3_length: 14; d_call: TRBD1; v_call: TRBV5-4; j_call: TRBJ1-1; cdr3_nt: TGTGCCAGCAGCTTTGTAGGGACAGGGGGCAAAGCTTTCTTT; cdr3_aa: CASSFVGTGGKAFF
clone_size: NA; cdr3_length: 12; d_call: NA; v_call: TRBV5-1; j_call: TRBJ2-7; cdr3_nt: TGCGCCAGCAGCTTGGGATGGGGCGAGCAGTACTTC; cdr3_aa: CASSLGWGEQYF
clone_size: NA; cdr3_length: 14; d_call: TRBD2; v_call: TRBV2; j_call: TRBJ2-2; cdr3_nt: TGTGCCAGCGAGCGGGACTCCTACACCGGGGAGCTGTTTTTT; cdr3_aa: CASERDSYTGELFF
clone_size: NA; cdr3_length: 15; d_call: NA; v_call: TRBV9; j_call: TRBJ1-1; cdr3_nt: TGTGCCAGCAGGCAGGACAACTCCTTGAACACTGAAGCTTTCTTT; cdr3_aa: CASRQDNSLNTEAFF
clone_size: NA; cdr3_length: 16; d_call: NA; v_call: TRBV4-3; j_call: TRBJ2-3; cdr3_nt: TGCGCCAGCAGCCCTACGGTCGCGGGTAGCACAGATACGCAGTATTTT; cdr3_aa: CASSPTVAGSTDTQYF
clone_size: NA; cdr3_length: 15; d_call: NA; v_call: TRBV2; j_call: TRBJ2-2; cdr3_nt: TGTGCCAGCAGAAACGCTCTGGAACCGACCGGGGAGCTGTTTTTT; cdr3_aa: CASRNALEPTGELFF
clone_size: NA; cdr3_length: 17; d_call: NA; v_call: TRBV6-1; j_call: TRBJ2-3; cdr3_nt: TGTGCCAGCAGTGGTGGGTTTGCTGCCTCCATCACAGATACGCAGTATTTT; cdr3_aa: CASSGGFAASITDTQYF
clone_size: NA; cdr3_length: 13; d_call: NA; v_call: TRBV11-2; j_call: TRBJ1-1; cdr3_nt: TGTGCCAGCAGCTTACAGGTGAACACTGAAGCTTTCTTT; cdr3_aa: CASSLQVNTEAFF
clone_size: NA; cdr3_length: 14; d_call: NA; v_call: TRBV5-4; j_call: TRBJ2-7; cdr3_nt: TGTGCCAGCAGGTTCCGGGACTCTCAGGACGAGCAGTACTTC; cdr3_aa: CASRFRDSQDEQYF
clone_size: NA; cdr3_length: 14; d_call: NA; v_call: TRBV11-2; j_call: TRBJ1-4; cdr3_nt: TGTGCCAGCAGCCGCGCTGGGGGGGATGAAAAACTGTTTTTT; cdr3_aa: CASSRAGGDEKLFF
clone_size: once; cdr3_length: 15; d_call: NA; v_call: TRBV6-1; j_call: TRBJ2-3; cdr3_nt: TGTGCCAGTACAACGACCCGGTCGAGCACAGATACGCAGTATTTT; cdr3_aa: CASTTTRSSTDTQYF
clone_size: few; cdr3_length: 13; d_call: NA; v_call: TRBV27; j_call: TRBJ2-2; cdr3_nt: TGTGCCAGCAGTTTTGATTTCCCCGGGGAGCTGTTTTTT; cdr3_aa: CASSFDFPGELFF
clone_size: NA; cdr3_length: 15; d_call: TRBD1; v_call: TRBV4-2; j_call: TRBJ2-7; cdr3_nt: TGTGCCAGCAGCCTAGGACAGGGGGAAGCCTACGAGCAGTACTTC; cdr3_aa: CASSLGQGEAYEQYF
clone_size: NA; cdr3_length: 13; d_call: NA; v_call: TRBV2; j_call: TRBJ1-6; cdr3_nt: TGTGCCAGCAGATACAGGGACGGTTCACCCCTCCACTTT; cdr3_aa: CASRYRDGSPLHF
clone_size: NA; cdr3_length: 17; d_call: TRBD1; v_call: TRBV10-3; j_call: TRBJ1-5; cdr3_nt: TGTGCCATCAGTGAGTCGGGGGGACAGTCAACCAATCAGCCCCAGCATTTT; cdr3_aa: CAISESGGQSTNQPQHF